One and the same sample provided the 22 T cell receptor beta chains below, sequenced in a study of human T cells and chemical hapten exposure. The time point here: patch test 2, 6 weeks after DPC sensitization. Treatment reported: therapeutic diphenylcyclopropenone sensitization with weekly scalp DPC. TCRdb processed the RACE reads anew with MiXCR; each CDR3 protein has one entry. This sample has around 100,000 distinct CDR3 sequences, with over 10% found just once. The sample here was whole blood, taken in connection with sensitization to the hapten diphenylcyclopropenone (DPC). The receptors were gathered from a woman aged 40 to 50 with alopecia areata. Some clones in this sample may be carry-over from other donors' samples.

V and J are TRBV29-1 and TRBJ1-4; no firm D call. This CDR3 has 14 residues. V was trimmed by 2 bases and J by 4 bases, leaving 11 bases between them. The germline CDR1 and CDR2 sequences are SQVTM and ANQGSEA. The CDR3 spells CSVETGRLNEKLFF. CDR3 in DNA: TGCAGCGTTGAAACGGGCCGACTTAATGAAAAACTGTTTTTT.

This clonotype was detected a few times. The chain recombines TRBV10-2 with TRBJ2-6; D assignment may be TRBD1 or TRBD2 (5 bases each). Trimming took 4 bases from V and 4 from J, leaving 11 bases between them. The CDR3 totals 15 residues. Germline V gene sequence: CDR1 WSHSY, CDR2 SAAADI. The CDR3 DNA sequence: TGCGCCAGCAGTGGGGCAGGGACCGGGGCCAACGTCCTGACTTTC. This sequence encodes CASSGAGTGANVLTF.

The gene calls are TRBV11-2 and TRBJ2-7; the D is unclear. The germline V gene encodes CDR1 SGHAT and CDR2 FQNNGV. The V and J ends lost 5 bases and 1 base respectively, with 6 bases between them. The CDR3 contains 12 residues. CDR3 protein: CASSPHSYEQYF. CDR3 bases: TGTGCCAGCAGCCCCCATTCCTACGAGCAGTACTTC.

This clonotype was seen repeatedly, ten times or more. The gene calls are TRBV19 and TRBJ2-2, with 9 bases fitting TRBD1. V shed 5 bases, J shed 7 bases, and the junction held 8 bases outside the gene matches. Per the germline V gene, CDR1 is LNHDA and CDR2 is SQIVND (reference sequence). CDR3 length: 15 residues. In DNA, the CDR3 is TGTGCCAGTAGTCCCCGGACAGGGGCGGGCGGGGAGCTGTTTTTT. The encoded protein is CASSPRTGAGGELFF.

V gene TRBV6-5 combines with J gene TRBJ2-7; 16 bases agree with TRBD2. Germline V gives CDR1 MNHEY, CDR2 SVGAGI. Unmatched junction bases numbered 6, after V lost 6 bases and J lost 1 base. The CDR3 spans 17 residues. CDR3 protein: CASSPGLAGGRSYEQYF. CDR3 nucleotide sequence: TGTGCCAGCAGCCCGGGACTAGCGGGAGGGCGGTCCTACGAGCAGTACTTC.

This clonotype was observed many times. CDR3: CASSPDRVWSEAFF. The DNA of the CDR3 is TGTGCCAGCTCACCAGACAGGGTTTGGTCTGAAGCTTTCTTT. The chain uses TRBV18 and TRBJ1-1; 7 bases match TRBD1. The ends lost 2 bases at V and 6 bases at J; junction bases unmatched: 6. CDR3 length: 14 amino acids. Germline V gene sequence: CDR1 KGHSH, CDR2 LQKENI.

The chain carries TRBV20-1 and TRBJ2-7; D may be TRBD1 (6 bases). Germline V gene sequence: CDR1 DFQATT, CDR2 SNEGSKA (reference sequence). Trimming left V 0 bases short and J 2 bases short, with 8 bases between. The CDR3 runs 13 residues. CDR3 loop: CSARDWTAYEQYF. The CDR3 nucleotides read TGCAGTGCTAGAGATTGGACAGCCTACGAGCAGTACTTC.

This clonotype was detected only a few times. The rearrangement joins TRBV6-5 to TRBJ1-1; D is unclear. The V end was cut by 2 bases, the J end by 1 base, with 8 bases between. The CDR3 contains 14 residues. CDR1 MNHEY and CDR2 SVGAGI come from the germline V gene. This chain's CDR3 is CASSYQDGNTEAFF. The CDR3 coding sequence is TGTGCCAGCAGTTACCAGGACGGGAACACTGAAGCTTTCTTT.

This clonotype appeared many times. The chain couples TRBV6-5 to TRBJ1-2; 8 bases are a match to TRBD1. Germline V gene data show CDR1 as MNHEY and CDR2 as SVGAGI. V was clipped by 0 bases and J by 3 bases; unmatched bases: 3. This CDR3 region has 15 residues. For the CDR3, the DNA is TGTGCCAGCAGTTACTCAACAGGGGGTTACTATGGCTACACCTTC. Its translation: CASSYSTGGYYGYTF.

This clonotype was picked up a small number of times. The chain recombines TRBV4-1 with TRBJ2-7; TRBD2 agrees at 15 bases. Looked up from germline, CDR1 is MGHRA and CDR2 is YSYEKL. The CDR3 totals 19 residues. The ends lost 2 bases at V and 5 bases at J; junction bases unmatched: 13. The CDR3 reads CASSQPPGTSGRRSHEQYF. In DNA form, the CDR3 reads TGCGCCAGCAGCCAACCGCCCGGGACTAGCGGGAGGAGGTCCCACGAGCAGTACTTC.

As for this clonotype: A read error is possible here, since a much larger clone lies one base away. The rearrangement uses TRBV19 and TRBJ1-1; TRBD1 matches 7 bases. Germline V gene sequence: CDR1 LNHDA, CDR2 SQIVND (reference sequence). The CDR3 has 14 residues. This chain's CDR3 is CASSITGVGTEASF. The DNA of the CDR3 is TGTGCCAGTAGTATCACAGGGGTGGGCACTGAAGCTTCCTTT.

This clonotype was counted a few times. The V gene is TRBV19, the J gene TRBJ1-1, with D maybe TRBD1 (5 bases). The CDR3 spans 15 residues. CDR1 is LNHDA and CDR2 is SQIVND in the germline V gene (reference sequence). Trimming removed 5 bases at V and 6 bases at J, with 19 bases between. CDR3 sequence: CASSSGTPRGPEAFF. The CDR3 bases are TGTGCCAGTAGTTCCGGTACCCCACGGGGCCCTGAAGCTTTCTTT.

The chain links TRBV20-1 to TRBJ2-1; D perhaps matches TRBD1 (6 bases). Looked up from germline, CDR1 is DFQATT and CDR2 is SNEGSKA (reference sequence). Between the trimmed V and J ends, which lost 6 bases and 3 bases, there was a span of 9 bases. The CDR3 runs to 12 residues. CDR3 DNA sequence: TGCAGTGCAGGGACAAACTACAATGAGCAGTTCTTC. Its translation: CSAGTNYNEQFF.

The genes are TRBV5-4 and TRBJ2-3; 12 nucleotides match TRBD2. The junction had 4 bases not matched to a gene; V was cut back by 4 bases and J by 4 bases. Germline V lookup: CDR1 SGHNT, CDR2 YYREEE (reference sequence). The CDR3 has 15 amino acids. CDR3 DNA: TGTGCCAGCAGCATGACTAGCGGGGGCCCAGATACGCAGTATTTT. Translating it yields CASSMTSGGPDTQYF.

The V call is TRBV6-2 or TRBV6-3, the J call TRBJ1-5; D is perhaps TRBD1 (6 bases). This CDR3 spans 16 amino acids. The V gene's germline CDR1 is MNHEY and CDR2 SVGEGT. Trimming cost V 0 bases and J 6 bases, with 15 bases left between them. The CDR3 loop reads CASSYSDPGEGQPQHF. The CDR3 bases are TGTGCCAGCAGTTACTCAGATCCAGGGGAGGGTCAGCCCCAGCATTTT.

The chain is built from TRBV27 and TRBJ2-5; tentative D call: TRBD1 (5 bases). The CDR3 extends over 14 amino acids. The ends were cut back, 2 bases at V and 5 bases at J, with 12 bases in the middle. Germline-derived CDR1 and CDR2 are MNHEY and SMNVEV (reference sequence). Here the CDR3 DNA reads TGTGCCAGCAGTTTAACCAGGGCCGCCGAGACCCAGTACTTC. It specifies CASSLTRAAETQYF.

At least ten counts were recorded for this clonotype. This chain uses TRBV11-2 with TRBJ2-1; 11 bases are shared with TRBD2. CDR1 is SGHAT and CDR2 is FQNNGV in the germline V gene. V lost 7 bases to trimming and J lost 6 bases; unmatched junction nucleotides: 2. This CDR3 spans 13 amino acids. As DNA, the CDR3 is TGTGCCAGCAATAGCGGGAGGGCCAATGAGCAGTTCTTC. Protein product: CASNSGRANEQFF.

This clonotype was counted ten times or more. The genes are TRBV12-3 or TRBV12-4 and TRBJ1-2; TRBD1 is a possible D gene (5 bases). The CDR3 runs to 16 residues. Trimming removed 7 bases from V and 2 bases from J, with 20 bases in between. CDR3 in amino acids: CASTSPLGRTNYGYTF. The CDR3 nucleotides read TGTGCCAGCACCTCTCCTTTGGGACGGACGAACTATGGCTACACCTTC.

This clonotype was picked up many times. The V gene is TRBV7-6, the J gene TRBJ2-5, with D possibly TRBD2 on 5 matching bases. Germline assignment: CDR1 SGHVS and CDR2 FNYEAQ. The ends were cut back, 2 bases at V and 5 bases at J, with 15 bases in the middle. The CDR3 extends over 15 amino acids. CDR3 sequence (DNA): TGTGCCAGCAGCTTACTAGCTGGTCGTGTCGAGACCCAGTACTTC. Protein: CASSLLAGRVETQYF.

A few counts support this clonotype. The rearrangement links TRBV7-8 to TRBJ2-1; D may be TRBD2 (6 bases). CDR1 SGHVS and CDR2 FQNEAQ come from the germline V gene. The CDR3 extends over 14 amino acids. Trimming pared 0 bases from V and 8 bases from J, leaving 11 bases between. CDR3 sequence reads: CASSLAGDWDEQFF. CDR3 coding DNA: TGTGCCAGCAGCTTAGCGGGGGACTGGGATGAGCAGTTCTTC.

This clonotype has more than one count but fewer than ten. This sequence joins TRBV7-8 and TRBJ2-7; D is perhaps TRBD1 (5 bases). Germline CDR1 reads SGHVS; CDR2 reads FQNEAQ. V was trimmed by 5 bases and J by 3 bases, leaving 8 bases between them. The CDR3 extends over 12 amino acids. CDR3: CASSATDYEQYF. Written as DNA, the CDR3 is TGTGCCAGCAGCGCGACAGACTACGAGCAGTACTTC.

J is TRBJ1-2 and V is TRBV7-9; D is ambiguous. Germline CDR1 is SEHNR and CDR2 is FQNEAQ (reference sequence). The germline V and J ends were trimmed by 5 bases and 5 bases, with 6 bases remaining between them. The CDR3 is 11 amino acids. The CDR3 DNA is TGTGCCAGCAGCCCGCAATATGGCTACACCTTC. Translating it yields CASSPQYGYTF.